Listed below are T cell receptor beta chains from one sample, sequenced in a study of cytomegalovirus exposure and HLA in healthy donors. The repertoire was sequenced with immunoSEQ multiplex PCR; TCRdb's copy has only in-frame clones and lacks some. The repertoire consists of 150,000 to 200,000 clones, with approximately 81% occurring once and the leading ten covering approximately 16%. The sequencing input was PBMCs. All receptors derive from a man younger than 30 in good health and CMV-seropositive. CDR3s include the opening cysteine and the closing phenylalanine or tryptophan. The D gene is left open where the match is weak. Expanded clones get a size class; other rows say once, few or many, or leave the size out.

cdr3_length: 15; v_call: TRBV6-6; clone_size: once; j_call: TRBJ2-3; d_call: -; cdr3_nt: TGTGCCAGCAGACCGCAGGGTATGTCTGCGGATACGCAGTATTTT; cdr3_aa: CASRPQGMSADTQYF
cdr3_length: 16; v_call: TRBV28; clone_size: -; j_call: TRBJ2-5; d_call: TRBD1; cdr3_nt: TGTGCCAGCAGTTTCTCTCCGGGACAGACTACGGAGACCCAGTACTTC; cdr3_aa: CASSFSPGQTTETQYF
cdr3_length: 15; v_call: TRBV2; clone_size: -; j_call: TRBJ1-1; d_call: -; cdr3_nt: TGTGCCAGCCGGAGGATGACAGGTACTAAAACTGAAGCTTTCTTT; cdr3_aa: CASRRMTGTKTEAFF
cdr3_length: 18; v_call: TRBV2; clone_size: -; j_call: TRBJ1-3; d_call: -; cdr3_nt: TGTGCCAGCAGTGAATTGGTTCGGGGGGTAATCTCTGGAAACACCATATATTTT; cdr3_aa: CASSELVRGVISGNTIYF
cdr3_length: 14; v_call: TRBV5-5; clone_size: -; j_call: TRBJ2-7; d_call: TRBD1; cdr3_nt: TGTGCCAGCAGCCCGCGGGACAGGGCCTACGAGCAGTACTTC; cdr3_aa: CASSPRDRAYEQYF
cdr3_length: 14; v_call: TRBV30; clone_size: -; j_call: TRBJ2-7; d_call: TRBD2; cdr3_nt: TGTGCCTGGAGTCCATCGGGGGGGAGTGAAGAGCAGTACTTC; cdr3_aa: CAWSPSGGSEEQYF
cdr3_length: 15; v_call: TRBV19; clone_size: few; j_call: TRBJ2-7; d_call: TRBD1; cdr3_nt: TGTGCCAGTAGTATATCTGGGACAGCCTCCTACGAGCAGTACTTC; cdr3_aa: CASSISGTASYEQYF
cdr3_length: 13; v_call: TRBV6-4; clone_size: -; j_call: TRBJ2-1; d_call: -; cdr3_nt: TGTGCCAGCAGTGAGGGACAATACAATGAGCAGTTCTTC; cdr3_aa: CASSEGQYNEQFF
cdr3_length: 15; v_call: TRBV4-2; clone_size: -; j_call: TRBJ2-7; d_call: TRBD2; cdr3_nt: TGTGCCAGCAGTCCCGGGACTAGCCTTGCCTACGAGCAGTACTTC; cdr3_aa: CASSPGTSLAYEQYF
cdr3_length: 14; v_call: TRBV7-2; clone_size: -; j_call: TRBJ2-6; d_call: -; cdr3_nt: TGTGCCAGCAGGAGAAGCTCTGGGGCCAACGTCCTGACTTTC; cdr3_aa: CASRRSSGANVLTF
cdr3_length: 15; v_call: TRBV5-1; clone_size: -; j_call: TRBJ2-5; d_call: TRBD1; cdr3_nt: TGCGCCAGCAGAGAAAGCCCGACAGGGGTAGAGACCCAGTACTTC; cdr3_aa: CASRESPTGVETQYF
cdr3_length: 13; v_call: TRBV11-2; clone_size: -; j_call: TRBJ2-7; d_call: -; cdr3_nt: TGTGCCAGCAGCTTGGGGGCAGTCTACGAGCAGTACTTC; cdr3_aa: CASSLGAVYEQYF
cdr3_length: 13; v_call: TRBV7-3; clone_size: -; j_call: TRBJ2-3; d_call: TRBD2; cdr3_nt: TGTGCCAGCAGCTTGGGGCGGGAGGATACGCAGTATTTT; cdr3_aa: CASSLGREDTQYF
cdr3_length: 14; v_call: TRBV28; clone_size: -; j_call: TRBJ1-4; d_call: -; cdr3_nt: TGTGCCAGCAGCCCCCCCAGGGAGGACGAAAAACTGTTTTTT; cdr3_aa: CASSPPREDEKLFF
cdr3_length: 13; v_call: TRBV28; clone_size: -; j_call: TRBJ1-5; d_call: TRBD1; cdr3_nt: TGTGCCAGCGGGGGACAGACACGACAGCCCCAGCATTTT; cdr3_aa: CASGGQTRQPQHF
cdr3_length: 17; v_call: TRBV27; clone_size: -; j_call: TRBJ2-3; d_call: -; cdr3_nt: TGTGCCAGCAGCATGAAGGAACCGGCGGGGCCAACAGATACGCAGTATTTT; cdr3_aa: CASSMKEPAGPTDTQYF
cdr3_length: 11; v_call: TRBV20-1; clone_size: few; j_call: TRBJ1-1; d_call: -; cdr3_nt: TGCAGTGCTTCGGCGGGAACTGAAGCTTTCTTT; cdr3_aa: CSASAGTEAFF
cdr3_length: 13; v_call: TRBV28; clone_size: -; j_call: TRBJ2-1; d_call: TRBD2; cdr3_nt: TGTGCCAGCAGTGCGGGACTAGCGCTGCCGGAGTTCTTC; cdr3_aa: CASSAGLALPEFF
cdr3_length: 15; v_call: TRBV11-1; clone_size: once; j_call: TRBJ2-2; d_call: -; cdr3_nt: TGTGCCAGCAGCTTGAGCGCCGGTGGCACCGGGGAGCTGTTTTTT; cdr3_aa: CASSLSAGGTGELFF
cdr3_length: 13; v_call: TRBV28; clone_size: -; j_call: TRBJ1-1; d_call: TRBD1; cdr3_nt: TGTGCCAGCAGCCAGACAGGGGCCCGTGAAGCTTTCTTT; cdr3_aa: CASSQTGAREAFF